The rows below give T cell receptor beta chains drawn from one sample of a study of T cell repertoires in cytomegalovirus infection. Using its own MiXCR run on the reads, TCRdb lists one record per CDR3 protein. The table includes hundreds of thousands of distinct CDR3 sequences, roughly 33% detected once. Their target antigens are unknown. The sample consisted of cultured PBMCs, taken from culture after CMV antigen stimulation. Every receptor here comes from a human donor in good health (CMV status not recorded). Some clones in this sample may be carry-over from other donors' samples. CDR3s include the opening cysteine and the closing phenylalanine or tryptophan. Fields, in order: CDR3 protein, CDR3 DNA, D gene, clone size, V gene, J gene. A D gene is named only where the DNA matches it firmly. Not every row has a clone size; where given, it reads once, few, many or a size class.

CDR3 protein: CATSDNLLGGSETQYF
CDR3 DNA: TGTGCCACCAGTGACAACCTTCTCGGGGGGAGCGAGACCCAGTACTTC
D gene: TRBD2
clone size: -
V gene: TRBV24-1
J gene: TRBJ2-5

CDR3 protein: CASSPFSGAIPEQFF
CDR3 DNA: TGTGCCAGCAGTCCATTTAGCGGGGCGATTCCTGAGCAGTTCTTC
D gene: TRBD2
clone size: -
V gene: TRBV12-3/TRBV12-4
J gene: TRBJ2-1

CDR3 protein: CASSYSRNYEQFF
CDR3 DNA: TGTGCCAGCAGTTACTCGCGAAATTATGAGCAGTTCTTC
D gene: -
clone size: few
V gene: TRBV6-5
J gene: TRBJ2-1

CDR3 protein: CASSMFDRGYGYTF
CDR3 DNA: TGTGCCAGTAGTATGTTCGACAGGGGCTATGGCTACACCTTC
D gene: TRBD1
clone size: -
V gene: TRBV19
J gene: TRBJ1-2

CDR3 protein: CASSLYTGTGYNEQFF
CDR3 DNA: TGTGCCAGCAGCCTTTACACCGGGACAGGTTACAATGAGCAGTTCTTC
D gene: TRBD1
clone size: -
V gene: TRBV14
J gene: TRBJ2-1

CDR3 protein: CASSSQSGANVLTF
CDR3 DNA: TGTGCCAGCAGCTCCCAGAGTGGGGCCAACGTCCTGACTTTC
D gene: -
clone size: many
V gene: TRBV7-6
J gene: TRBJ2-6

CDR3 protein: CSVEQTGVEAFF
CDR3 DNA: TGCAGCGTTGAACAAACAGGGGTTGAAGCTTTCTTT
D gene: TRBD1
clone size: -
V gene: TRBV29-1
J gene: TRBJ1-1

CDR3 protein: CASSLVHYGYTF
CDR3 DNA: TGTGCCAGCAGTTTAGTCCACTATGGCTACACCTTC
D gene: -
clone size: few
V gene: TRBV12-3/TRBV12-4
J gene: TRBJ1-2

CDR3 protein: CASSADPGMALGTQYF
CDR3 DNA: TGTGCCAGCAGTGCAGACCCGGGTATGGCCTTGGGTACGCAGTATTTT
D gene: -
clone size: many
V gene: TRBV7-2
J gene: TRBJ2-3

CDR3 protein: CASSPRSAAAQAFF
CDR3 DNA: TGTGCCAGCAGCCCTCGGAGCGCGGCCGCTCAAGCTTTCTTT
D gene: -
clone size: few
V gene: TRBV7-8
J gene: TRBJ1-1

CDR3 protein: CASTAGDQNEQFF
CDR3 DNA: TGTGCCAGCACGGCAGGGGACCAAAATGAGCAGTTCTTC
D gene: -
clone size: -
V gene: TRBV7-9
J gene: TRBJ2-1

CDR3 protein: CASSLGEEMAYNSPLHF
CDR3 DNA: TGTGCCAGCAGCTTAGGGGAGGAAATGGCCTATAATTCACCCCTCCACTTT
D gene: -
clone size: few
V gene: TRBV7-9
J gene: TRBJ1-6

CDR3 protein: CASSLLAGVQYEQYF
CDR3 DNA: TGCGCCAGCAGCCTCCTAGCGGGAGTTCAGTACGAGCAGTACTTC
D gene: TRBD2
clone size: few
V gene: TRBV4-1
J gene: TRBJ2-7

CDR3 protein: CSAGGGGIYGYTF
CDR3 DNA: TGCAGTGCCGGGGGCGGGGGCATCTATGGCTACACCTTC
D gene: -
clone size: -
V gene: TRBV20-1
J gene: TRBJ1-2

CDR3 protein: CASSQATSWETQYF
CDR3 DNA: TGTGCCAGCAGCCAAGCGACTAGCTGGGAGACCCAGTACTTC
D gene: TRBD2
clone size: -
V gene: TRBV4-2
J gene: TRBJ2-5

CDR3 protein: CASSRRGYSGANVLTF
CDR3 DNA: TGTGCCAGCAGTCGCCGGGGATACTCTGGGGCCAACGTCCTGACTTTC
D gene: -
clone size: -
V gene: TRBV6-1
J gene: TRBJ2-6

CDR3 protein: CASSPGLAGGSYEQYF
CDR3 DNA: TGTGCCAGCAGCCCGGGACTAGCGGGAGGATCCTACGAGCAGTACTTC
D gene: TRBD2
clone size: -
V gene: TRBV7-6
J gene: TRBJ2-7

CDR3 protein: CSVGYSGGSYNEQFF
CDR3 DNA: TGCAGTGTAGGGTATAGCGGGGGTTCCTACAATGAGCAGTTCTTC
D gene: TRBD2
clone size: -
V gene: TRBV20-1
J gene: TRBJ2-1

CDR3 protein: CASSTGHRASLEDTQYF
CDR3 DNA: TGTGCCAGCAGTACAGGTCATCGGGCCAGCTTGGAGGATACGCAGTATTTT
D gene: -
clone size: many
V gene: TRBV12-3/TRBV12-4
J gene: TRBJ2-3

CDR3 protein: CASSLDMYNEQFF
CDR3 DNA: TGTGCCAGCAGCTTAGACATGTACAATGAGCAGTTCTTC
D gene: -
clone size: -
V gene: TRBV7-2
J gene: TRBJ2-1

CDR3 protein: CASNVAPIYEQYF
CDR3 DNA: TGTGCCAGCAATGTAGCTCCCATCTACGAGCAGTACTTC
D gene: -
clone size: -
V gene: TRBV6-2/TRBV6-3
J gene: TRBJ2-7

CDR3 protein: CASSLAHPEKLFF
CDR3 DNA: TGTGCCAGCAGCTTAGCGCATCCGGAAAAACTGTTTTTT
D gene: -
clone size: -
V gene: TRBV7-2
J gene: TRBJ1-4

CDR3 protein: CASSLVGVRVGGANVLTF
CDR3 DNA: TGTGCCAGCAGCTTAGTAGGGGTGCGGGTCGGTGGGGCCAACGTCCTGACTTTC
D gene: -
clone size: few
V gene: TRBV7-2
J gene: TRBJ2-6

CDR3 protein: CASSLANQDTQYF
CDR3 DNA: TGTGCCAGCAGTTTAGCCAACCAAGATACGCAGTATTTT
D gene: -
clone size: -
V gene: TRBV12-3/TRBV12-4
J gene: TRBJ2-3

CDR3 protein: CASSYRGRGYEQYF
CDR3 DNA: TGTGCCAGCAGTTACCGGGGCAGGGGGTACGAGCAGTACTTC
D gene: TRBD1
clone size: -
V gene: TRBV6-8
J gene: TRBJ2-7

CDR3 protein: CASSFPSGGSNEQFF
CDR3 DNA: TGTGCCAGCAGTTTCCCTAGCGGGGGGTCCAATGAGCAGTTCTTC
D gene: TRBD2
clone size: -
V gene: TRBV12-3/TRBV12-4
J gene: TRBJ2-1

CDR3 protein: CASRPIQGRGLGYTF
CDR3 DNA: TGCGCCAGCAGGCCGATACAGGGAAGGGGATTGGGCTACACCTTC
D gene: -
clone size: -
V gene: TRBV4-1
J gene: TRBJ1-2

CDR3 protein: CASSSPGLGAFGELFF
CDR3 DNA: TGTGCCAGCAGCTCTCCGGGACTAGGGGCATTCGGGGAGCTGTTTTTT
D gene: TRBD2
clone size: many
V gene: TRBV7-8
J gene: TRBJ2-2

CDR3 protein: CASSDTLLQETQYF
CDR3 DNA: TGTGCCAGCAGTGATACTCTACTCCAAGAGACCCAGTACTTC
D gene: -
clone size: -
V gene: TRBV6-6
J gene: TRBJ2-5

CDR3 protein: CASSLGDWVAGHEQYF
CDR3 DNA: TGTGCCAGCAGCTTAGGGGATTGGGTAGCTGGGCACGAGCAGTACTTC
D gene: -
clone size: -
V gene: TRBV7-9
J gene: TRBJ2-7

CDR3 protein: CASSRRTGQGLAYEQYF
CDR3 DNA: TGTGCCAGCAGCCGAAGAACCGGACAGGGGCTAGCCTACGAGCAGTACTTC
D gene: TRBD1
clone size: -
V gene: TRBV28
J gene: TRBJ2-7

CDR3 protein: CASSIKGGPLSSYNEQFF
CDR3 DNA: TGTGCCAGTAGTATAAAGGGGGGTCCCCTTTCTTCCTACAATGAGCAGTTCTTC
D gene: -
clone size: few
V gene: TRBV19
J gene: TRBJ2-1

CDR3 protein: CASSDQDDSGEQYF
CDR3 DNA: TGTGCCAGCAGTGACCAAGATGATAGCGGCGAGCAGTACTTC
D gene: -
clone size: few
V gene: TRBV12-3/TRBV12-4
J gene: TRBJ2-7